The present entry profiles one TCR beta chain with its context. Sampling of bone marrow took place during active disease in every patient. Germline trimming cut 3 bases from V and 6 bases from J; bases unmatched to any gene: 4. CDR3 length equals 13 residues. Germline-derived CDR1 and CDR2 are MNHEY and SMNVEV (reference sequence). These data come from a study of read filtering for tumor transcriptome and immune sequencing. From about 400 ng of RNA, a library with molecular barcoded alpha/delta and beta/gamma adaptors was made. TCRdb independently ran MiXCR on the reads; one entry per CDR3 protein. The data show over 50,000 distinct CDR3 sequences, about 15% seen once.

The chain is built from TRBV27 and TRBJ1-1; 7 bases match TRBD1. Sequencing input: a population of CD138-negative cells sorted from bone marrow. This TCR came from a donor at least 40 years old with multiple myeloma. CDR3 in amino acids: CASSFTQGAEAFF. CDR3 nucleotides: TGTGCCAGCAGTTTCACCCAGGGGGCTGAAGCTTTCTTT.